This T cell receptor beta chain was recovered during a study of blood T cell repertoires in COVID-19. Study context: T cells, B-cell-depleted T cells, or PBMCs supplied cDNA or gDNA.

Study processing details: It was from reference gene primer amplification that nucleated cell counts were estimated. The data were produced by immunoSEQ multiplex PCR, yet TCRdb's version contains in-frame clones alone and is incomplete. V, J and clone size derive from that table, while D and trimming were established from the DNA sequence. The sample lists about 380,000 clones; about 90% were seen once. CDR1 and CDR2 from the germline V gene are MNHEY and SVGAGI. The CDR3 is made up of 15 amino acids. Trimming shortened V by 2 bases and J by 4 bases, and 12 bases separated the two germline ends. This clone was seen only a few times.

The chain has TRBV6-5 and TRBJ1-5; D is possibly TRBD1 (6 bases). This clonotype was obtained from a woman in her twenties or thirties who had recovered from COVID-19. Sequencing was carried out using PBMCs or T cells enriched from blood (not recorded which). This chain's CDR3 is CASSYAWGLNQPQHF. CDR3 in DNA: TGTGCCAGCAGTTACGCCTGGGGGCTTAATCAGCCCCAGCATTTT.